This T cell receptor beta chain was recorded in a study of blood T cell repertoires in COVID-19. Overall study: Sites in the United States, Italy and Spain provided acute and convalescent COVID-19 samples.

This table comes from immunoSEQ multiplex PCR, and its TCRdb copy is limited to in-frame clones, with some not included. The table records 200,000 or so clones, approximately 84% of them present only once. From germline, CDR1 is LGHNA and CDR2 YNFKEQ. The CDR3 consists of 17 residues. After removal of 0 bases from V and 4 bases from J, the junction contained 6 bases not matched to a gene. What the recovered Cohort 3 donors had was two negative PCRs, clearance, or symptom resolution. Sequencing was carried out using PBMCs or T cells enriched from blood (not recorded which). The TCR comes from a man aged 40-50 years who had recovered from COVID-19. The chain links TRBV4-2 to TRBJ1-2; 12 positions agree with TRBD1. CDR3 bases: TGTGCCAGCAGCCAAGACAGGGACAGGGGGCCGGTCTATGGCTACACCTTC. Its translation is CASSQDRDRGPVYGYTF.